These 9 T cell receptor beta chains originate from one sample sequenced in a study of T-cell memory formation after mild COVID-19. A single record per CDR3 protein comes from TCRdb applying MiXCR to the 5' RACE reads. The sample carries roughly 340,000 distinct CDR3 sequences, more than 15% recorded once. Source material: PBMCs or a T cell subset sorted from them (not recorded which). The receptor set was obtained from a man younger than 30 who had mild COVID-19 (a few samples of this study predate the infection). Cell type and time point are not known.

V and J are TRBV6-6 and TRBJ2-2, with 7 bases that match TRBD1. After removal of 1 base from V and 3 bases from J, the junction contained 5 bases not matched to a gene. Germline CDR1 and CDR2: MNHNY and SVGAGI (reference sequence). The CDR3 is 16 residues long. CDR3 in amino acids: CASSYYGQADTGELFF. The CDR3 DNA follows: TGTGCCAGCAGTTACTATGGACAGGCGGACACCGGGGAGCTGTTTTTT.

Only a few counts were recorded for this clonotype. DNA of the CDR3: TGTGCCAGCAGCGCTTGGCGTGGAGGGAATTCACCCCTCCACTTT. Residues: CASSAWRGGNSPLHF. The chain is built from TRBV7-9 and TRBJ1-6, with D hard to call. CDR3 length: 15 amino acids. The germline V gene has CDR1 SEHNR and CDR2 FQNEAQ (reference sequence). The ends were cut back, 5 bases at V and 7 bases at J, with 15 bases in the middle.

This clonotype occurred a few times. V usage is TRBV6-6 and J usage is TRBJ1-1, with D possibly being TRBD1 (5 bases). The CDR3 is 14 residues long. Germline V gene data show CDR1 as MNHNY and CDR2 as SVGAGI (reference sequence). V was clipped by 2 bases and J by 1 base, with 8 bases between them. Here the CDR3 reads CASSYRGWNTEAFF. Written as DNA, the CDR3 is TGTGCCAGCAGTTACAGGGGTTGGAACACTGAAGCTTTCTTT.

V gene TRBV7-3 combines with J gene TRBJ2-1, with 7 bases identical to TRBD1. There are 12 residues in the CDR3. Germline V gene data show CDR1 as SGHTA and CDR2 as FQGTGA. V shed 2 bases, J shed 9 bases, and the junction held 1 base outside the gene matches. CDR3 sequence: CASSLDRAEQFF. In DNA form, the CDR3 reads TGTGCCAGCAGCTTAGACAGGGCTGAGCAGTTCTTC.

The rearrangement links TRBV7-9 to TRBJ2-5; D is perhaps TRBD2 (7 bases). The CDR3 is 12 residues long. The V end was cut by 8 bases, the J end by 5 bases, with 12 bases between. Germline-derived CDR1 and CDR2 are SEHNR and FQNEAQ (reference sequence). The CDR3 DNA sequence: TGTGCCAGCGTTCGGGGGGCGGAGACCCAGTACTTC. It translates to CASVRGAETQYF.

V gene TRBV5-1 combines with J gene TRBJ2-7; D is unresolved. CDR3 length: 17 amino acids. Per germline, CDR1 SGHRS and CDR2 YFSETQ. Trimming pared 2 bases from V and 6 bases from J, leaving 24 bases between. CDR3 region: CASSLGPTGPLGSEQYF. The CDR3 nucleotides read TGCGCCAGCAGCTTAGGCCCCACCGGGCCCTTAGGTAGCGAGCAGTACTTC.

The chain couples TRBV28 to TRBJ2-5; D is uncertain. V lost 6 bases, J lost 2 bases, and 16 bases lay in between. This CDR3 has 15 amino acids. Per germline, CDR1 MDHEN and CDR2 SYDVKM. In DNA form, the CDR3 reads TGTGCCAGCAGCCCCCTGGGGAACCTGCAAGAGACCCAGTACTTC. It encodes CASSPLGNLQETQYF.

The CDR3 nucleotides are TGCAGTGCTGCTACGGGAAATTCGAACACTGAAGCTTTCTTT. Amino acids: CSAATGNSNTEAFF. The chain links TRBV20-1 to TRBJ1-1; D ambiguous. The V gene lost 5 bases and the J gene lost 1 base, with 14 bases spanning the gap. CDR1 is DFQATT and CDR2 is SNEGSKA in the germline V gene (reference sequence). This CDR3 is 14 amino acids long.

This clonotype occurred a few times. The chain recombines TRBV5-1 with TRBJ2-5; the match to TRBD1 covers 10 bases. The CDR3 length is 15 residues. CDR1 and CDR2 (germline): SGHRS, YFSETQ. Trimming took 4 bases from V and 6 from J; bases not matched to a gene: 9. The CDR3 DNA reads TGCGCCAGCAGCCCGGGCGGGACAGGGGAGAAGACCCAGTACTTC. Its translation: CASSPGGTGEKTQYF.